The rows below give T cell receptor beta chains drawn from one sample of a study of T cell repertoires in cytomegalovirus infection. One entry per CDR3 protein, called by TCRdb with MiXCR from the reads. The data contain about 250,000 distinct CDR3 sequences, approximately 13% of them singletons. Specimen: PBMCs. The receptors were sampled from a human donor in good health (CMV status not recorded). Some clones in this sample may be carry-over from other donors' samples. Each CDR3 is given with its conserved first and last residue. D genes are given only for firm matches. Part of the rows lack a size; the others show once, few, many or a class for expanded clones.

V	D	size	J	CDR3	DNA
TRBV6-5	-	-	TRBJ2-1	CASSRVDNEQFF	TGTGCCAGCAGCCGAGTCGACAATGAGCAGTTCTTC
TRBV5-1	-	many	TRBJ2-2	CASSPSRGTNTGELFF	TGCGCCAGCAGCCCCAGCAGGGGTACGAACACCGGGGAGCTGTTTTTT
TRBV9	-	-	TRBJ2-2	CASSVVENTGELFF	TGTGCCAGCAGCGTAGTTGAGAACACCGGGGAGCTGTTTTTT
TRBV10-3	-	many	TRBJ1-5	CAISEGVRDNQPQHF	TGTGCCATCAGTGAAGGGGTGAGGGACAATCAGCCCCAGCATTTT
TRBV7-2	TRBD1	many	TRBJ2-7	CASSPTGGGWEQYF	TGTGCCAGCAGCCCCACAGGGGGCGGATGGGAGCAGTACTTC
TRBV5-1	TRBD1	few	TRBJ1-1	CASSLQGADTEAFF	TGCGCCAGCAGCTTGCAGGGGGCCGACACTGAAGCTTTCTTT
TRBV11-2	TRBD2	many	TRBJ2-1	CASSLYFRGTSGGDEQFF	TGTGCCAGCAGCTTATACTTCCGGGGGACTAGCGGGGGGGATGAGCAGTTCTTC
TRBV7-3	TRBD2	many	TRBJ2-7	CASSLIAGGVEQYF	TGTGCCAGCAGCCTAATAGCGGGAGGTGTCGAGCAGTACTTC
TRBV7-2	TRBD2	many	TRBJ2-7	CASSGGAGGSYEQYF	TGTGCCAGCAGCGGGGGAGCGGGGGGGTCCTACGAGCAGTACTTC
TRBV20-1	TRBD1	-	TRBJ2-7	CSATLTGGFYEQYF	TGCAGTGCTACTTTGACAGGGGGCTTCTACGAGCAGTACTTC
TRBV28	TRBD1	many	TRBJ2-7	CATLIRDSPIKQYF	TGTGCCACCCTGATCCGGGACAGCCCTATCAAGCAGTACTTC
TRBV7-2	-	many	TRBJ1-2	CASSLRLDGYGYTF	TGTGCCAGCAGCTTACGACTGGATGGCTATGGCTACACCTTC
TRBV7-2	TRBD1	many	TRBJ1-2	CASSLEPGGPNYGYTF	TGTGCCAGCAGCTTAGAGCCAGGGGGCCCTAACTATGGCTACACCTTC
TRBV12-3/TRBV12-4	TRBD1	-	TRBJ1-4	CASSLPRGTGPNEKLFF	TGTGCCAGCAGTTTACCTAGGGGGACAGGGCCTAATGAAAAACTGTTTTTT
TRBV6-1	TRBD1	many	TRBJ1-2	CASSNRRTGGYGYTF	TGTGCCAGCAGTAATCGAAGAACAGGGGGCTATGGCTACACCTTC
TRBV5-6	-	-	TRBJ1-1	CASSLAAQGNTEAFF	TGTGCCAGCAGCTTGGCGGCGCAGGGCAACACTGAAGCTTTCTTT
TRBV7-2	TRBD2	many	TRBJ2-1	CASSPTSGRLNNEQFF	TGTGCCAGCAGCCCAACTAGCGGGAGACTGAACAATGAGCAGTTCTTC
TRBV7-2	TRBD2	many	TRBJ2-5	CASSQGSGRSETQYF	TGTGCCAGCAGCCAGGGTAGCGGGAGATCAGAGACCCAGTACTTC
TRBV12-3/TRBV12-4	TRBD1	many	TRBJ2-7	CARLDRGEDEQYF	TGTGCCAGACTGGACAGGGGCGAAGACGAGCAGTACTTC
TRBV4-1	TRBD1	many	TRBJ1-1	CASSPSRQGTTEAFF	TGCGCCAGCAGCCCCTCTCGACAGGGAACCACTGAAGCTTTCTTT
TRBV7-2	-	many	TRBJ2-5	CASSLGAGPQETQYF	TGTGCCAGCAGCTTAGGGGCGGGACCCCAAGAGACCCAGTACTTC
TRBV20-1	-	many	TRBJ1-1	CSARDLANTEAFF	TGCAGTGCTAGAGATCTGGCGAACACTGAAGCTTTCTTT
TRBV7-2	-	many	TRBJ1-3	CASSLVSNSGNTIYF	TGTGCCAGCAGCTTAGTCTCAAACTCTGGAAACACCATATATTTT
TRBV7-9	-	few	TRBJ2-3	CASSPETATDTQYF	TGTGCCAGCAGCCCAGAAACGGCCACAGATACGCAGTATTTT
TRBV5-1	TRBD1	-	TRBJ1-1	CASSPRLTGGKTEAFF	TGCGCCAGCAGCCCACGACTAACAGGGGGAAAGACTGAAGCTTTCTTT
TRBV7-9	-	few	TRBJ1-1	CASRLGRPYAEAFF	TGTGCCAGCCGTCTGGGGAGGCCCTACGCTGAAGCTTTCTTT
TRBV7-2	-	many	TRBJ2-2	CASSLVAGLENGGELFF	TGTGCCAGCAGCTTAGTCGCAGGCTTGGAGAATGGCGGGGAGCTGTTTTTT
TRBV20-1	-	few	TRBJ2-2	CSARDVTSGYDTGELFF	TGCAGTGCTAGAGATGTCACAAGCGGTTATGACACCGGGGAGCTGTTTTTT
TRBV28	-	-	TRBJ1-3	CASRGPQGSSGNTIYF	TGTGCCAGCAGGGGCCCACAGGGTAGCTCTGGAAACACCATATATTTT
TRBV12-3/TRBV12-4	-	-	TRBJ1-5	CASSLGGGRLVRNQPQHF	TGTGCCAGCAGTTTAGGAGGCGGTCGTCTGGTTAGGAATCAGCCCCAGCATTTT
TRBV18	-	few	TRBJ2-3	CASAQGDDTQYF	TGTGCCAGCGCACAGGGTGACGATACGCAGTATTTT
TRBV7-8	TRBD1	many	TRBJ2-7	CASSPATGNVPEQYF	TGTGCCAGCAGCCCCGCGACAGGGAACGTTCCCGAGCAGTACTTC
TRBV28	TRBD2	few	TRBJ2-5	CASSSRTSGSQETQYF	TGTGCCAGCAGTTCTCGGACTAGCGGGAGCCAAGAGACCCAGTACTTC
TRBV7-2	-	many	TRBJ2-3	CASSLARGTDTQYF	TGTGCCAGCAGCTTAGCTAGGGGCACAGATACGCAGTATTTT
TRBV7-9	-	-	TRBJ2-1	CASSLSSTLNEQFF	TGTGCCAGCAGCTTATCTTCCACCCTGAATGAGCAGTTCTTC
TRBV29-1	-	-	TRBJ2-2	CSAIWGLVGTGELFF	TGCAGCGCGATTTGGGGATTAGTGGGCACCGGGGAGCTGTTTTTT
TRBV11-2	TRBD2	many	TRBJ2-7	CASSLRSGGEPYEQYF	TGTGCCAGCAGCTTACGCAGCGGGGGGGAACCCTACGAGCAGTACTTC
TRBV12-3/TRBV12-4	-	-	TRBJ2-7	CASSLGQFEQYF	TGTGCCAGCAGTTTAGGACAGTTCGAGCAGTACTTC
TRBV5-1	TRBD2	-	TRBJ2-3	CASSSRTSGDLTDTQYF	TGCGCCAGCAGCTCGAGGACTAGCGGGGACCTCACAGATACGCAGTATTTT
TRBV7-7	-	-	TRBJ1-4	CASSLVHREKLFF	TGTGCCAGCAGCTTAGTCCACAGGGAAAAACTGTTTTTT
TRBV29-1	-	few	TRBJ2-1	CSHYHEQFF	TGCAGCCACTACCATGAGCAGTTCTTC
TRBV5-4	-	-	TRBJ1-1	CASSLPGSGNTEAFF	TGTGCCAGCAGCTTGCCGGGGTCGGGGAACACTGAAGCTTTCTTT
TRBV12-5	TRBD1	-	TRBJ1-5	CASGLPDRGGSNQPQHF	TGTGCTAGTGGTCTCCCGGACAGGGGAGGAAGCAATCAGCCCCAGCATTTT
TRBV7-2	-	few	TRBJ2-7	CASSLAVRAHEQYF	TGTGCCAGCAGCTTAGCCGTCAGGGCCCACGAGCAGTACTTC
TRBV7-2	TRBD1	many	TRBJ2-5	CASSVDGTGVFKTQYF	TGTGCCAGCAGCGTCGACGGGACAGGGGTTTTTAAGACCCAGTACTTC
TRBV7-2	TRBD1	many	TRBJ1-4	CASSLGGGQGNEKLFF	TGTGCCAGCAGCTTAGGAGGGGGACAGGGGAATGAAAAACTGTTTTTT
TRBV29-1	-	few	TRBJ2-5	CSGGDTTGKTQYF	TGCAGCGGAGGGGACACTACCGGGAAGACCCAGTACTTC
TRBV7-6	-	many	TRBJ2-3	CASRESPGRPSTDTQYF	TGTGCCAGCAGAGAGTCCCCGGGACGCCCTAGCACAGATACGCAGTATTTT
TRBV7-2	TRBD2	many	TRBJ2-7	CASSPEGGRVHEQYF	TGTGCCAGCAGCCCAGAAGGCGGGAGGGTCCACGAGCAGTACTTC
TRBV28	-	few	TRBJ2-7	CASSIVGGKGYEQYF	TGTGCCAGCAGTATCGTCGGGGGAAAGGGCTACGAGCAGTACTTC
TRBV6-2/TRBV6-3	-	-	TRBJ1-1	CASSDQTFYTEAFF	TGTGCCAGCAGTGATCAGACATTCTACACTGAAGCTTTCTTT
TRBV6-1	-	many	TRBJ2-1	CASSPSRAGVYEQFF	TGTGCCAGCAGTCCCTCCCGAGCCGGGGTTTATGAGCAGTTCTTC
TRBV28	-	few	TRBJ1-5	CASSSSLIQHF	TGTGCCAGCAGTTCCAGTTTAATCCAGCATTTT
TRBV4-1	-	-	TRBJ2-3	CASSLALERDTQYF	-
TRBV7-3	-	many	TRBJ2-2	CASSQGGAPAGELFF	TGTGCCAGCAGCCAAGGGGGGGCGCCCGCCGGGGAGCTGTTTTTT
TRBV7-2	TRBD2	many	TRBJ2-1	CASSLGLASGGFYEQFF	TGTGCCAGCAGCTTAGGGTTGGCTAGCGGGGGTTTTTATGAGCAGTTCTTC
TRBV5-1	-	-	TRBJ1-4	CASSLGPTTNEKLFF	TGCGCCAGCAGCTTGGGTCCCACAACTAATGAAAAACTGTTTTTT
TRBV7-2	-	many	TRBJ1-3	CASSHERAAGNTIYF	TGTGCCAGCAGCCACGAGCGGGCGGCTGGAAACACCATATATTTT
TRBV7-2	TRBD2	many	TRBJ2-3	CASSLALFGAGAADTQYF	TGTGCCAGCAGCTTAGCCCTATTTGGAGCGGGAGCTGCAGATACGCAGTATTTT